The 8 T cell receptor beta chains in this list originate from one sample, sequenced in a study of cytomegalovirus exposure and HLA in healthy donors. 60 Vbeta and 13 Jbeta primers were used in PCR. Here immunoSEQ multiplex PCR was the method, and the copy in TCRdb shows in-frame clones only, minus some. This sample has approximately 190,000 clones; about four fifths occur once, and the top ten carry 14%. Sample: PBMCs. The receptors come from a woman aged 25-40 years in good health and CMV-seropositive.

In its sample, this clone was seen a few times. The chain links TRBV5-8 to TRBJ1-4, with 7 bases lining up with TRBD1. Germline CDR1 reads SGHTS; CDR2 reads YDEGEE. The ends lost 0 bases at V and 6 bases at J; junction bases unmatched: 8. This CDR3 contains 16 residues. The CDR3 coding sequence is TGTGCCAGCAGCTTGGAACCCGGGGACAGTCATGAAAAACTGTTTTTT. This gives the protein CASSLEPGDSHEKLFF.

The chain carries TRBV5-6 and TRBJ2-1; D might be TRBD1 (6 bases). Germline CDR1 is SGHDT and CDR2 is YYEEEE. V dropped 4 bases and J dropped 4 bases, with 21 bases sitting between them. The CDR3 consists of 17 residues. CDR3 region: CASSLPGRGRSYNEQFF. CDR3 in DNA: TGTGCCAGCAGCCTCCCTGGAAGGGGGAGATCGTACAATGAGCAGTTCTTC.

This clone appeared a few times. The CDR3 region is CASSTRTGGNSPLHF. The DNA of the CDR3 is TGTGCCAGCAGCACCCGGACAGGGGGGAATTCACCCCTCCACTTT. The chain employs TRBV5-6 and TRBJ1-6, with 10 bases aligning to TRBD1. The junction had 5 bases not matched to a gene; V was cut back by 4 bases and J by 7 bases. Germline values: CDR1 SGHDT, CDR2 YYEEEE. This CDR3 has 15 amino acids.

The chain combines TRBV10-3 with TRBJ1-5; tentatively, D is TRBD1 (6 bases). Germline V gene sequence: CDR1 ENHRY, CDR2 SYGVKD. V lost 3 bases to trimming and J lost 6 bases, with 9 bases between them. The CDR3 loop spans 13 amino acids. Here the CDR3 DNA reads TGTGCCATCAGTGATAGGGGGACTCAGCCCCAGCATTTT. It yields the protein CAISDRGTQPQHF.

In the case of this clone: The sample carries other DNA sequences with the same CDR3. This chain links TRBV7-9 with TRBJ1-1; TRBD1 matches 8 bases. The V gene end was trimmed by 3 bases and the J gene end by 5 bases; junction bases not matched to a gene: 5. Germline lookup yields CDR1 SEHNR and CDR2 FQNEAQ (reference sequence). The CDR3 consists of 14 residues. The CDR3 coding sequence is TGTGCCAGCAGCTTGGTTACAGGGGGGACTGAAGCTTTCTTT. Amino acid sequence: CASSLVTGGTEAFF.

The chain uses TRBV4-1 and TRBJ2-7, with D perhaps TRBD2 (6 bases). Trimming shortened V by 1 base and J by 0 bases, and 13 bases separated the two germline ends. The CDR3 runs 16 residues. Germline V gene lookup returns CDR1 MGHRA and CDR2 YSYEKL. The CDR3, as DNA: TGCGCCAGCAGCCAAGCCCCGCGGGGACCCTCCTACGAGCAGTACTTC. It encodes CASSQAPRGPSYEQYF.

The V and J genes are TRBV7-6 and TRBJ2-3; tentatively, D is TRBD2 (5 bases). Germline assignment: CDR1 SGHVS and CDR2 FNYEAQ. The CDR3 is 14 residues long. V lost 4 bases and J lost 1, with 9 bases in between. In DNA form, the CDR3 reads TGTGCCAGCAGCTCGAGGGCAGGCACAGATACGCAGTATTTT. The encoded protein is CASSSRAGTDTQYF.

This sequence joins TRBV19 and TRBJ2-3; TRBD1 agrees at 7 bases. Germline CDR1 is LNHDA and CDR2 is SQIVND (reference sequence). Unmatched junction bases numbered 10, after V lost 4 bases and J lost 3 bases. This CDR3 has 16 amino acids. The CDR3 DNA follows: TGTGCCAGTAGTAAAAGTAGGGGGCGAGGAACAGATACGCAGTATTTT. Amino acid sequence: CASSKSRGRGTDTQYF.